The text below deals with one T cell receptor (beta chain). This clonotype has more than one count but fewer than ten. Which antigen it targets is not known. No base quality information exists; no much larger clone differs at one position. For CDR1 and CDR2, the germline V gene lists ENHRY and SYGVKD. The V end gives up 10 bases and the J end 6 bases, leaving 10 bases in the junction not matched to a gene. The CDR3, cysteine through phenylalanine, is 15 amino acids long. The DNA shown is the 45-base CDR3, in frame from base 1. This sample was taken from a study of T-cell memory formation after mild COVID-19 (dated by TCRdb to about 2021). The study in broad terms: Most TCR sequence clusters were specific to one of the two donors. The cohort was made up of two young adult volunteers, one female and one male, who were previously healthy. Longitudinal TCRalpha and TCRbeta repertoire sequencing tracked T-cell clones expanding and contracting after mild COVID-19 in a couple of donors. On the study overall, not on this receptor specifically: SARS-CoV-2 specificity was not confirmed for the second-wave clones peaking on day 37. The detection of some responding clones in pre-infection memory suggests that pre-existing cross-reactive memory T cells joined the SARS-CoV-2 response. Clones that contracted from day 15 to 85 showed balanced CD4/CD8 phenotypes, whereas a second wave of clones that expanded from day 15 to 37 leaned towards CD4+. The study included only a couple of mild cases, and larger cohorts that include severe cases with pre-infection samples were judged to be necessary. Contracting CD4+ clones were located mainly in the CM and EM memory subsets, whereas CD8+ clones were found to be enriched in EMRA.

PBMCs were isolated by Ficoll-Paque density gradient centrifugation. TCRdb names Illumina NovaSeq 6000 as the instrument used. cDNA libraries for TCRalpha and TCRbeta were prepared by 5'RACE using constant-segment primers, with sample barcodes and unique molecular identifiers added. RNA was extracted from every sample with Trizol reagent. Library amplification was performed in two PCR steps, and a second sample barcode and Illumina TruSeq adapters were introduced in the second step. Libraries were sequenced on an Illumina NovaSeq with 2 x 150 bp paired-end reads. In the paper's pipeline: Demultiplexing of reads and collapsing into UMI-guided consensus sequences were performed with migec v1.2.7. Using mixcr v2.1.11, UMI consensuses were aligned to TRA and TRB V and J templates and then assembled into clonotypes. Expanded or contracted clonotypes were those called significant by both edgeR and NoisET, with noise models trained on biological replicates. edgeR calls used a false discovery rate-adjusted p below 0.01 and a log2 fold-change threshold of 1. As an exploratory analysis of dynamics, max-normalized trajectories of the 1000 most abundant clonotypes were examined by PCA with hierarchical clustering. Each responding clone was given a CD4 or CD8 phenotype based on the CD4+ and CD8+ repertoires, which had been sequenced separately. The raw public data were reprocessed by TCRdb itself: fastp quality trimming at Q25, MiXCR clonotype calling, in-frame beta chains only. Every CDR3 protein is listed once, alongside the most common genes and DNA of its rows. The V and J calls, along with clone size, are taken from TCRdb and not from the paper's own processing. This sample has about 560,000 distinct CDR3 sequences in its table, and around 15% of those were observed once. Jointly, the top ten make up approximately 8.1% of the sample.

This receptor was obtained from an adult woman who had mild COVID-19 (a few samples of this study predate the infection). The sample titles of this study are shuffled in the database, so cell type and time point are left out; the donor was told from shared clones. The chain couples TRBV10-3 to TRBJ2-1, and TRBD2 aligns with 12 junction nucleotides. Sequencing was carried out using PBMCs or a T cell subset sorted from them (not recorded which). For the CDR3, the sequence is CATTPASGRANEQFF. The DNA reads as follows: TGTGCCACCACCCCGGCTAGCGGGAGGGCCAATGAGCAGTTCTTC.